Each of the 21 T cell receptor beta chains below was sequenced from the same sample in a study of cytomegalovirus exposure and HLA in healthy donors. Method: immunoSEQ multiplex PCR; TCRdb's copy keeps in-frame clones and lacks some. The table has around 60,000 clones, approximately 92% seen once. The sample comprised PBMCs. These receptors were collected from a man between 18 and 29 years old in good health and CMV-seronegative.

V and J are TRBV5-1 and TRBJ2-1; 10 positions agree with TRBD1. V lost 0 bases to trimming and J lost 8 bases; unmatched junction nucleotides: 5. This CDR3 contains 15 residues. CDR1 and CDR2 from the germline V gene are SGHRS and YFSETQ. The CDR3 bases are TGCGCCAGCAGCTTGGGGACAGGGGGTATGCATGAGCAGTTCTTC. Translated, it gives CASSLGTGGMHEQFF.

The gene calls are TRBV5-6 and TRBJ1-3, with D hard to call. Germline V lookup: CDR1 SGHDT, CDR2 YYEEEE. Trimming pared 1 base from V and 7 bases from J, leaving 12 bases between. The CDR3 runs 14 residues. CDR3 DNA sequence: TGTGCCAGCAGCTTGACCGGCGGGTCGAACACCATATATTTT. Its protein is CASSLTGGSNTIYF.

In its sample, this clone was seen a few times. The chain recombines TRBV6-4 with TRBJ2-3; 7 bases line up with TRBD2. Trimming cost V 2 bases and J 1 base; bases outside gene matches: 0. Germline lookup yields CDR1 MRHNA and CDR2 SNTAGT. This CDR3 is 14 amino acids long. The chain's CDR3 is CASSDTSGTDTQYF. CDR3 nucleotide sequence: TGTGCCAGCAGTGACACTAGCGGCACAGATACGCAGTATTTT.

The chain links TRBV28 to TRBJ2-3, with a weak D call TRBD1 (5 bases). The V gene's germline CDR1 is MDHEN and CDR2 SYDVKM. CDR3 length: 15 amino acids. The ends were cut back, 2 bases at V and 5 bases at J, with 14 bases in the middle. The CDR3 reads CASSLPQGSVDTQYF. The DNA for the CDR3 is TGTGCCAGCAGTTTACCCCAGGGTTCTGTAGATACGCAGTATTTT. Filled out from reference TRBV28 and TRBJ2-3, the complete variable domain reads DVKVTQSSRYLVKRTGEKVFLECVQDMDHENMFWYRQDPGLGLRLIYFSYDVKMKEKGDIPEGYSVSREKKERFSLILESASTNQTSMYLCASSLPQGSVDTQYFGPGTRLTVL.

CDR3 bases: TGTGCCAGCAGTTATAGCGGGAGCACAGATACGCAGTATTTT. Its protein product is CASSYSGSTDTQYF. The chain has TRBV28 and TRBJ2-3, with TRBD2 matching over 7 bases. This CDR3 has 14 amino acids. Germline-derived CDR1 and CDR2 are MDHEN and SYDVKM. After removal of 4 bases from V and 0 bases from J, the junction contained 1 base not matched to a gene.

The rearrangement joins TRBV27 to TRBJ2-1; TRBD2 matches 7 bases. Trimming cost V 10 bases and J 7 bases; bases outside gene matches: 16. The CDR3 is 15 amino acids. Germline V lookup: CDR1 MNHEY, CDR2 SMNVEV (reference sequence). DNA for the CDR3: TGTGCCACCTCCAGCCCGTGGTTGCGGGGGAATGAGCAGTTCTTC. Amino acid sequence: CATSSPWLRGNEQFF.

The chain employs TRBV28 and TRBJ1-2, with TRBD1 matching over 10 bases. CDR3 length equals 15 residues. Germline trimming cut 4 bases from V and 4 bases from J; bases unmatched to any gene: 6. Per the germline V gene, CDR1 is MDHEN and CDR2 is SYDVKM. For the CDR3, the DNA is TGTGCCAGCAGTTCCGACAGGGGGCTCGCCTATGGCTACACCTTC. Its translation: CASSSDRGLAYGYTF.

The CDR3 DNA reads TGTGCCAGCAGCTTAGGCGGGCAGACTGGGGATACGCAGTATTTT. Its protein is CASSLGGQTGDTQYF. This chain connects TRBV11-2 to TRBJ2-3; tentatively, D is TRBD2 (5 bases). Trimming removed 1 base at V and 6 bases at J, with 14 bases between. Per germline, CDR1 SGHAT and CDR2 FQNNGV. CDR3 length: 15 residues.

The V and J genes are TRBV7-8 and TRBJ2-1, with TRBD2 identical over 12 bases. This CDR3 spans 16 amino acids. The germline V gene has CDR1 SGHVS and CDR2 FQNEAQ. The V gene end was trimmed by 5 bases and the J gene end by 3 bases; junction bases not matched to a gene: 5. This CDR3 reads CASSELAGGIYNEQFF. CDR3 in DNA: TGTGCCAGCAGCGAGCTAGCGGGAGGGATCTACAATGAGCAGTTCTTC.

V is TRBV12-2 and J is TRBJ2-1; the table's D call, TRBD2, was not checked against the DNA. TRBV12-2 is a known pseudogene. CDR3 size: 22 residues. The chain's CDR3 is CASRLVGTIPRLAGAHHNEQFF. The DNA for the CDR3 is TGTGCAAGTCGCTTAGTAGGGACGATCCCTCGACTAGCGGGAGCTCACCACAATGAGCAGTTCTTC.

The chain recombines TRBV18 with TRBJ2-1; 9 bases agree with TRBD1. The length of the CDR3 is 19 residues. In germline, CDR1 is KGHSH, CDR2 LQKENI. V shed 3 bases, J shed 1 base, and the junction held 13 bases outside the gene matches. Here the CDR3 reads CASSPGTGRGSASYNEQFF. The CDR3 DNA is TGTGCCAGCTCACCCGGGACAGGGCGAGGGAGTGCATCCTACAATGAGCAGTTCTTC. Complete variable domain (other parts from reference TRBV18 and TRBJ2-1): NAGVMQNPRHLVRRRGQEARLRCSPMKGHSHVYWYRQLPEEGLKFMVYLQKENIIDESGMPKERFSAEFPKEGPSILRIQQVVRGDSAAYFCASSPGTGRGSASYNEQFFGPGTRLTVL.

The chain employs TRBV7-3 and TRBJ2-2; TRBD1 matches 10 bases. This CDR3 has 15 amino acids. Germline trimming cut 5 bases from V and 3 bases from J; bases unmatched to any gene: 3. Germline V gene data show CDR1 as SGHTA and CDR2 as FQGTGA. DNA of the CDR3: TGTGCCAGCAGCCCGGGGACAGGGGACACCGGGGAGCTGTTTTTT. This codes for CASSPGTGDTGELFF.

This sequence joins TRBV6-5 and TRBJ1-1; D not certain. Trimming left V 6 bases short and J 0 bases short, with 11 bases between. CDR1 and CDR2 (germline): MNHEY, SVGAGI. The CDR3 has 14 residues. The CDR3 DNA follows: TGTGCCAGCAGGGCCGGGAACATGAACACTGAAGCTTTCTTT. Residues: CASRAGNMNTEAFF.

The chain is built from TRBV29-1 and TRBJ2-2; D call uncertain. The germline CDR1 and CDR2 sequences are SQVTM and ANQGSEA. There are 13 residues in the CDR3. V gave up 4 bases and J gave up 3 bases, with 9 bases separating them. The CDR3, as DNA: TGCAGCGTTGGTCTATCTTACACCGGGGAGCTGTTTTTT. Translating gives CSVGLSYTGELFF.

The chain recombines TRBV6-6 with TRBJ2-7, with D possibly being TRBD2 (6 bases). Trimming removed 7 bases at V and 4 bases at J, with 14 bases between. Germline assignment: CDR1 MNHNY and CDR2 SVGAGI (reference sequence). This CDR3 contains 13 residues. This CDR3 is CASNRGGVYEQYF. The CDR3 nucleotides read TGTGCCAGCAACCGCGGAGGGGTTTACGAGCAGTACTTC.

The chain combines TRBV5-1 with TRBJ1-3; 10 bases line up with TRBD1. From germline, CDR1 is SGHRS and CDR2 YFSETQ. This CDR3 region has 19 residues. The junction had 9 bases not matched to a gene; V was cut back by 0 bases and J by 0 bases. CDR3 sequence: CASSLGQGAPGRSGNTIYF. CDR3 bases: TGCGCCAGCAGCTTGGGACAGGGGGCGCCCGGCCGCTCTGGAAACACCATATATTTT.

This chain links TRBV18 with TRBJ2-7, with 11 bases fitting TRBD2. Trimming cost V 4 bases and J 5 bases; bases outside gene matches: 1. This CDR3 has 13 amino acids. Per the germline V gene, CDR1 is KGHSH and CDR2 is LQKENI. CDR3 DNA sequence: TGTGCCAGCTCACAACTAGCGGGAGACGAGCAGTACTTC. This translates into CASSQLAGDEQYF.

V is TRBV4-1 and J is TRBJ1-2; a possible D gene is TRBD1 (5 bases). The CDR3 is 16 amino acids. V was cut by 2 bases and J by 3 bases, with 16 bases left in between. Germline V gene lookup returns CDR1 MGHRA and CDR2 YSYEKL. CDR3 coding DNA: TGCGCCAGCAGCCAACCTGGTTGGGGACTGGACTATGGCTACACCTTC. Amino acid sequence: CASSQPGWGLDYGYTF.

The chain links TRBV5-8 to TRBJ1-1; no definite D call. Germline CDR1 SGHTS, CDR2 YDEGEE. This CDR3 has 13 amino acids. V was clipped by 2 bases and J by 0 bases, with 5 bases between them. The DNA for the CDR3 is TGTGCCAGCAGCTTTCGGTTGAACACTGAAGCTTTCTTT. Translation gives CASSFRLNTEAFF. Supplemented by reference TRBV5-8 and TRBJ1-1, the full variable domain reads EAGVTQSPTHLIKTRGQQATLRCSPISGHTSVYWYQQALGLGLQFLLWYDEGEERNRGNFPPRFSGRQFPNYSSELNVNALELEDSALYLCASSFRLNTEAFFGQGTRLTVV.

This clone appeared once. The CDR3 DNA is TGTGCCAGTAGTATAGCCCCCCCAACTTCAAATCAGCCCCAGCATTTT. Translated, it gives CASSIAPPTSNQPQHF. The chain carries TRBV19 and TRBJ1-5; no clear D gene. Germline loops: CDR1 LNHDA, CDR2 SQIVND (reference sequence). The V end lost 1 base, the J end lost 4 bases, and 14 bases lay between the germline ends. There are 16 residues in the CDR3.

This chain uses TRBV7-6 with TRBJ2-3, with 11 bases that match TRBD1. J was trimmed by 4 bases and V by 8 bases; bases with no gene match: 11. The CDR3 runs to 16 residues. The germline CDR1 and CDR2 sequences are SGHVS and FNYEAQ. As DNA, the CDR3 is TGTGCCAGCGCTGCCACCGGGACAGGGGGTCCAGATACGCAGTATTTT. Its protein is CASAATGTGGPDTQYF.